This entry features one T cell receptor beta chain sequence. This clonotype turned up a few times. Its specific antigen is unknown. The sample holds no much larger clone one base away, and base qualities are not on file. This sample was taken from a study of T cells in Graves' hyperthyroidism and ophthalmopathy (dated by TCRdb to about 2019). Notes on the research overall: Peripheral blood was sampled at the time of initial diagnosis, prior to any treatment. A discovery cohort of about a hundred patients, 43 with Graves' ophthalmopathy and under 60 with stable Graves' hyperthyroidism, was used to find distinguishing TCR V-J signatures. Whether ophthalmopathy could be predicted prospectively was tested in an independent validation cohort made up of 18 to 20 hyperthyroidism patients plus 17 patients who later progressed to ophthalmopathy. For training and testing, the roughly 97 patients in the discovery cohort were randomly divided in a 7:3 ratio. The study also compared thyroid tissue and blood T-cell repertoires from 5 to 7 Graves' hyperthyroidism patients. Following sampling, methimazole starting at 30 mg daily was given to hyperthyroidism patients, and high-dose intravenous methylprednisolone was given to ophthalmopathy patients. The paper describes TCR Vbeta CDR3 sequencing of 135 peripheral blood samples, made up of 43 ophthalmopathy patients, 70 to 80 hyperthyroidism patients and roughly 17 progressor patients.

The TCR beta CDR3 regions were amplified from RNA transcripts. The first round of RT-PCR for the TCR CDR3 was performed with the HTBI primer set and the Qiagen OneStep RT-PCR kit. The libraries were constructed in a second round of multiplex PCR and then size-selected and purified. Libraries were sequenced paired-end with 100 bp reads on an Illumina HiSeq2000. For the original study's pipeline: SOAPnuke was used to process the raw data, throwing out any read that contained adapters or uncalled bases, had a mean Phred below 15, or lacked an exact constant-primer or identifier match. High-quality paired reads were merged using COPE v1.2.5, and each unique nucleotide sequence was defined as a clonotype. MiTCR v1.1 was used to align the clonotypes against IMGT TRBV, TRBD and TRBJ reference segments. The analysis was restricted to V-J combinations with a frequency above 0.0001, which together covered 99.2% of the repertoires. The TCS score was defined as the ratio of F50 (clonal expansion) to E x V (chaos), calculated using BLOSUM62-based TCRdist between CDR3 peptides within each V-J. Welch's t-statistics and random forest reduced approximately 520 V-J features to under 15, which were used in a naive Bayes classifier (R e1071). TCRdb handled the public reads itself, with Q25 trimming in fastp and clone calling in MiXCR, and kept productive beta chains. Each entry merges the rows of one CDR3 protein and shows their most common DNA and genes. TCRdb's processing, not the authors', yielded these V and J calls. The sample profile shows 300,000 to 450,000 distinct CDR3 sequences; approximately 15% of them were found once. The ten biggest clones cover approximately 10% of the sample.

A patient counted as having stable Graves' hyperthyroidism if no progression to ophthalmopathy occurred over 18 months of follow-up. Hyperthyroidism patients were newly diagnosed, had a disease duration of under 2 months, and were aged 18 to 65 years. Any patient with an uncontrolled infection, another autoimmune disease, pregnancy or lactation was excluded. Clinical symptoms, serum thyroxine and TRAb, thyroid ultrasound, and orbital computed tomography formed the basis for the diagnoses. PBMCs were separated from under 11 ml of fresh peripheral blood using Ficoll-Paque density gradient centrifugation. Total RNA was extracted with Trizol reagent, and quality was checked on an Agilent 2100 Bioanalyzer. Study-wide findings and limitations: No statistical method was used to fix the sample size in advance, and group allocation was not hidden from the investigators. In validation, the model predicted progression to ophthalmopathy with 55% to 71% sensitivity and less than 80% specificity, a median of approximately 6.7 months before onset. Most expanded thyroid clonotypes (frequency above 0.001) were also found in blood, which suggests that blood repertoires may mirror thyroid immune responses. In cross-validation, a model built on a 13 V-J signature told ophthalmopathy apart from stable hyperthyroidism with 87.88% sensitivity and about 81% specificity, and in testing the same model reached 80%/75%.

This receptor was taken from a woman aged 60 to 75 with Graves' hyperthyroidism. Sequenced: blood.

CDR3 reads: CAISESDRQGTQHF. The DNA sequence follows: TGTGCCATCAGTGAGTCCGACCGGCAGGGAACCCAGCATTTT. The chain couples TRBV10-3 to TRBJ1-5; TRBD1 is a weak D gene call, 5 bases matching. The CDR3 has 14 amino acids, counting the end cysteine and phenylalanine. Here the CDR3 DNA is all that survives: 42 bases in frame from base 1. Per the germline V gene, ENHRY is the CDR1 and SYGVKD is the CDR2. V is cut by 0 bases and J by 11 bases, and the space between the germline ends is 14 bases.